Listed here are 19 T cell receptor beta chains from one sample, sequenced in a study of T cells in Graves' hyperthyroidism and ophthalmopathy. RNA transcripts yielded amplified TCR beta CDR3 regions. HTBI primers were used for first-round RT-PCR of the TCR CDR3. One entry per CDR3 protein results from TCRdb running MiXCR on the multiplex PCR reads. This table has roughly 500,000 distinct CDR3 sequences, about 16% appearing once. Sequenced: blood. These receptors originate from a woman aged 30 to 39 with Graves' ophthalmopathy.

This clonotype was counted at least ten times. The gene calls are TRBV3-1 and TRBJ1-1; no clear D. From germline, CDR1 is LGHDT and CDR2 YNNKEL (reference sequence). V gave up 0 bases and J gave up 12 bases, with 14 bases separating them. The CDR3 has 13 amino acids. CDR3 residues: CASSQDEGKETFF. The CDR3 DNA sequence: TGTGCCAGCAGCCAAGATGAAGGAAAAGAAACTTTCTTT.

This clonotype was seen repeatedly, ten times or more. The CDR3 bases are TGTGCCAGCACCCAGAGTCAGGGGGCCTGGACCGGGGAGCTGTTTTTT. Amino acid sequence: CASTQSQGAWTGELFF. The chain carries TRBV7-2 and TRBJ2-2; TRBD1 agrees at 8 bases. Germline-derived CDR1 and CDR2 are SGHTA and FQGNSA. Trimming took 7 bases from V and 5 from J; bases not matched to a gene: 12. The CDR3 is made up of 16 amino acids.

Turning to this clonotype: This may be a read error: a much more frequent sequence differs by one nucleotide. V is TRBV12-3 or TRBV12-4 and J is TRBJ1-5; 10 bases are a match to TRBD1. The CDR3 has 15 residues. The V gene end was trimmed by 5 bases and the J gene end by 6 bases; junction bases not matched to a gene: 7. The CDR3 DNA follows: TGTGCCAGCAGTCCCGGGACAGGGGAATTTCAGCCCCAGCATTTT. This sequence encodes CASSPGTGEFQPQHF.

This clonotype has just a few counts. This rearrangement joins TRBV5-6 to TRBJ2-7; D is uncertain. Germline V CDR1 and CDR2: SGHDT, YYEEEE. The CDR3 loop spans 12 amino acids. V was clipped by 7 bases and J by 7 bases, with 15 bases between them. CDR3 sequence: CASATPAGEQYF. The CDR3 nucleotides are TGTGCCAGCGCTACGCCGGCCGGGGAGCAGTACTTC.

The sample holds many counts of this clonotype. The chain couples TRBV4-1 to TRBJ2-7; D gene unclear. CDR1 is MGHRA and CDR2 is YSYEKL in the germline V gene. This CDR3 has 14 amino acids. Trimming took 1 base from V and 3 from J, leaving 10 bases between them. The CDR3 here is CASSQALSRYEQYF. For the CDR3, the DNA is TGCGCCAGCAGCCAAGCGCTTTCCCGCTACGAGCAGTACTTC.

This clonotype came up a few times. The chain uses TRBV7-9 and TRBJ2-3; D ambiguous. The length of the CDR3 is 11 residues. Germline V gene lookup returns CDR1 SEHNR and CDR2 FQNEAQ (reference sequence). The V end was cut by 5 bases, the J end by 6 bases, with 6 bases between. The CDR3 loop reads CASSNIDTQYF. The CDR3 DNA reads TGTGCCAGCAGCAATATCGATACGCAGTATTTT. The full variable domain, its missing parts supplied by reference TRBV7-9 and TRBJ2-3, is DTGVSQNPRHKITKRGQNVTFRCDPISEHNRLYWYRQTLGQGPEFLTYFQNEAQLEKSRLLSDRFSAERPKGSFSTLEIQRTEQGDSAMYLCASSNIDTQYFGPGTRLTVL.

This clonotype was counted a few times. This chain links TRBV4-3 with TRBJ2-7, with 11 bases that match TRBD2. V lost 4 bases, J lost 0 bases, and 14 bases stayed unmatched. The V gene's germline CDR1 is LGHNA and CDR2 YSLEER. CDR3 length: 19 amino acids. Here the CDR3 DNA reads TGCGCCAGCAGCCCGGGTCCCGGGACTAGCGGACTTAGCTCCTACGAGCAGTACTTC. Protein: CASSPGPGTSGLSSYEQYF.

This clonotype was counted only a few times. The chain couples TRBV4-3 to TRBJ2-1, with 8 bases matching TRBD1. V lost 1 base, J lost 1 base, and 3 bases stayed unmatched. CDR1 and CDR2 (germline): LGHNA, YSLEER. This CDR3 is built from 16 residues. The CDR3 sequence is CASSQGGQASYNEQFF. The CDR3 DNA is TGCGCCAGCAGCCAAGGGGGACAGGCATCCTACAATGAGCAGTTCTTC.

This clonotype was seen repeatedly, ten times or more. The V and J genes are TRBV7-2 and TRBJ2-7, with D possibly matching TRBD2 (6 bases). Germline CDR1 SGHTA, CDR2 FQGNSA. V dropped 4 bases and J dropped 0 bases, with 13 bases sitting between them. This CDR3 has 15 amino acids. CDR3: CASSSTGTASYEQYF. Here the CDR3 DNA reads TGTGCCAGCAGCTCAACCGGGACTGCCTCCTACGAGCAGTACTTC.

This clonotype was detected many times. CDR3 DNA: TGCAGTGCCAACGGGGGGACCGAGATCCAAGAGACCCAGTACTTC. Translation: CSANGGTEIQETQYF. The genes are TRBV20-1 and TRBJ2-5, with 7 positions matching TRBD2. Germline V gene data show CDR1 as DFQATT and CDR2 as SNEGSKA (reference sequence). CDR3 length: 15 amino acids. Unmatched junction bases numbered 11, after V lost 6 bases and J lost 1 base.

The rearrangement uses TRBV5-5 and TRBJ2-2, with 8 bases that match TRBD1. CDR3 length: 15 residues. J lost 9 bases, V lost 4 bases, and 11 bases had no gene match. From germline, CDR1 is SGHKS and CDR2 YYEKEE (reference sequence). DNA for the CDR3: TGTGCCAGCAGCCCCCAATTCCAGGGGGCTCGGGAGCTGTTTTTT. It specifies CASSPQFQGARELFF.

There are a few counts of this clonotype. The CDR3 is CASNKVGYEQFF. CDR3 in DNA: TGTGCCAGCAACAAAGTGGGGTATGAGCAGTTCTTC. The chain joins TRBV12-3 or TRBV12-4 to TRBJ2-1; D call uncertain. Trimming stripped 7 bases from V and 8 bases from J, with 12 bases between. This CDR3 contains 12 residues.

The table lists this clonotype with many counts. V usage is TRBV20-1 and J usage is TRBJ2-3, with D perhaps TRBD1 or TRBD2 (5 bases each). The CDR3 totals 15 residues. Trimming cost V 6 bases and J 7 bases, with 23 bases left between them. Germline V gene sequence: CDR1 DFQATT, CDR2 SNEGSKA (reference sequence). This CDR3 is CSANRDGEPRNTQYF. The CDR3 bases are TGCAGTGCCAATAGGGACGGAGAACCAAGGAATACGCAGTATTTT.

The chain couples TRBV27 to TRBJ2-2; unclear D gene. Germline CDR1 is MNHEY and CDR2 is SMNVEV (reference sequence). The CDR3 is 16 amino acids. V shed 7 bases and J shed 1 base, with 16 bases lying between them. The CDR3 DNA sequence: TGTGCCAGCACCCACTCCCCTGTCCTGAACACCGGGGAGCTGTTTTTT. Translation gives CASTHSPVLNTGELFF.

This clonotype appeared a few times. A single base separates this from a much larger clone, so it may be a read error. The genes are TRBV20-1 and TRBJ1-1; weak D call: TRBD1 (5 bases). V lost 5 bases and J lost 1, with 17 bases in between. The germline V gene encodes CDR1 DFQATT and CDR2 SNEGSKA (reference sequence). The CDR3 loop spans 15 amino acids. This CDR3 is CSAPREWGTNTEAFF. The CDR3 DNA reads as TGCAGTGCTCCCCGAGAGTGGGGGACGAACACTGAAGCTTTCTTT.

This clonotype appeared many times. J is TRBJ2-6 and V is TRBV20-1, with D uncertain. Germline V gene data show CDR1 as DFQATT and CDR2 as SNEGSKA (reference sequence). The length of the CDR3 is 14 residues. V was clipped by 5 bases and J by 1 base, with 9 bases between them. The DNA of the CDR3 is TGCAGTGCTGTCGCCGAGTCTGGGGCCAACGTCCTGACTTTC. It specifies CSAVAESGANVLTF.

J is TRBJ2-2 and V is TRBV28; 7 bases match TRBD1. The CDR3 length is 13 residues. CDR1 and CDR2 from the germline V gene are MDHEN and SYDVKM. With V trimmed by 9 bases and J by 3 bases, 4 bases remained unmatched. CDR3 amino acids: CASLGQYTGELFF. The CDR3 region has the DNA TGTGCCAGTTTGGGACAGTACACCGGGGAGCTGTTTTTT.

This clonotype was recorded at least ten times. The chain uses TRBV20-1 and TRBJ2-7; 7 nucleotides line up with TRBD1. Trimming at V came to 4 bases and at J to 2 bases, leaving 5 bases not matched to a gene. Per germline, CDR1 DFQATT and CDR2 SNEGSKA (reference sequence). The CDR3 loop spans 13 amino acids. The CDR3 bases are TGCAGTGCTATGGCAGGGGGAACCTACGAGCAGTACTTC. Encoded protein: CSAMAGGTYEQYF.

The chain combines TRBV20-1 with TRBJ1-6; TRBD1 matches 8 bases. Unmatched junction bases numbered 7, after V lost 6 bases and J lost 6 bases. The CDR3 has 14 residues. Germline CDR1 DFQATT, CDR2 SNEGSKA (reference sequence). CDR3 coding DNA: TGCAGTGCCACACAACAGGGGGTTAATTCACCCCTCCACTTT. It encodes CSATQQGVNSPLHF.